These 21 T cell receptor beta chains were sequenced from one sample in a study of blood T cell repertoires in COVID-19. Method: immunoSEQ multiplex PCR; TCRdb's copy keeps in-frame clones and lacks some. The table has more than 150,000 clones, roughly four fifths seen once; the top ten hold approximately 10%. Source material: PBMCs or T cells enriched from blood (not recorded which). All receptors derive from a middle-aged man who had recovered from COVID-19.

The chain carries TRBV7-2 and TRBJ1-4; D possibly corresponds to TRBD1 (5 bases). CDR3 length equals 15 residues. Germline V CDR1 and CDR2: SGHTA, FQGNSA. Trimming shortened V by 5 bases and J by 0 bases, and 10 bases separated the two germline ends. The CDR3 here is CASSRQGTTNEKLFF. The CDR3 coding sequence is TGTGCCAGCAGCCGGCAGGGAACAACTAATGAAAAACTGTTTTTT.

The sample holds a few counts of this clone. The V call is TRBV28, the J call TRBJ1-2; TRBD1 matches 7 bases. The CDR3 runs to 15 residues. Germline assignment: CDR1 MDHEN and CDR2 SYDVKM. V was pared by 6 bases and J by 2 bases, with 9 bases of the junction left unmatched. The CDR3 here is CASSAIRQGNYGYTF. CDR3 sequence (DNA): TGTGCCAGCAGCGCTATCCGACAGGGCAACTATGGCTACACCTTC.

This sequence joins TRBV7-9 and TRBJ2-1; D unclear. The V end lost 3 bases, the J end lost 9 bases, and 6 bases lay between the germline ends. The CDR3 has 11 amino acids. Germline V gene sequence: CDR1 SEHNR, CDR2 FQNEAQ (reference sequence). CDR3 in amino acids: CASSFSPEQFF. The CDR3 nucleotides read TGTGCCAGCAGCTTCTCTCCTGAGCAGTTCTTC. The variable domain in full, completed from reference TRBV7-9 and TRBJ2-1, reads DTGVSQNPRHKITKRGQNVTFRCDPISEHNRLYWYRQTLGQGPEFLTYFQNEAQLEKSRLLSDRFSAERPKGSFSTLEIQRTEQGDSAMYLCASSFSPEQFFGPGTRLTVL.

J is TRBJ1-2 and V is TRBV7-9, with TRBD1 matching 10 bases. Trimming removed 4 bases from V and 7 bases from J; junction bases left unmatched: 3. CDR1 SEHNR and CDR2 FQNEAQ come from the germline V gene (reference sequence). This CDR3 spans 13 amino acids. The CDR3 bases are TGTGCCAGCAGCTGGGACAGGGGCGGTGGCTACACCTTC. Residues: CASSWDRGGGYTF. Filled out from reference TRBV7-9 and TRBJ1-2, the complete variable domain reads DTGVSQNPRHKITKRGQNVTFRCDPISEHNRLYWYRQTLGQGPEFLTYFQNEAQLEKSRLLSDRFSAERPKGSFSTLEIQRTEQGDSAMYLCASSWDRGGGYTFGSGTRLTVV.

This clone was recorded only once. This chain links TRBV5-1 with TRBJ1-1, with D hard to call. This CDR3 spans 14 amino acids. Germline CDR1 is SGHRS and CDR2 is YFSETQ. Deletions cut 4 bases from V and 4 bases from J, with 14 bases between. The CDR3 DNA sequence: TGCGCCAGCAGCCCTAAAGGAGTTGCCACTGAAGCTTTCTTT. Its protein is CASSPKGVATEAFF.

The genes are TRBV10-1 and TRBJ2-1; TRBD1 matches at 10 bases. The CDR3 has 15 amino acids. The germline V gene encodes CDR1 WNHNN and CDR2 SYGVQD (reference sequence). The trim removed 4 bases at V and 15 bases at J, leaving 15 bases unmatched. The CDR3, as DNA: TGCGCCAGCAGTGTTGTGGGGGACAGGGGCGTGCGGGTGTTCTTC. Translating gives CASSVVGDRGVRVFF.

The V and J genes are TRBV27 and TRBJ2-3, with 8 positions matching TRBD1. After removal of 4 bases from V and 4 bases from J, the junction contained 1 base not matched to a gene. CDR1 and CDR2 (germline): MNHEY, SMNVEV (reference sequence). CDR3 size: 13 residues. CDR3 bases: TGTGCCAGCAGTTACAGGGGGTCAGATACGCAGTATTTT. This gives the protein CASSYRGSDTQYF.

This chain links TRBV14 with TRBJ2-3; tentative D call: TRBD2 (6 bases). The CDR3 extends over 18 amino acids. V lost 1 base to trimming and J lost 3 bases, with 20 bases between them. The germline V gene encodes CDR1 SGHDN and CDR2 FVKESK. CDR3 in DNA: TGTGCCAGCAGCCAAGTGTTGCTCGCGGGGAGCAATACAGATACGCAGTATTTT. Translated: CASSQVLLAGSNTDTQYF.

The gene calls are TRBV12-3 or TRBV12-4 and TRBJ2-7; D is undetermined. The CDR3 has 12 residues. V gave up 3 bases and J gave up 3 bases, with 6 bases separating them. For the CDR3, the DNA is TGTGCCAGCAGTTTCTCACACTACGAGCAGTACTTC. Translating it yields CASSFSHYEQYF.

The gene calls are TRBV15 and TRBJ2-1, with 7 bases identical to TRBD1. The CDR3 contains 15 residues. Germline V lookup: CDR1 LNHNV, CDR2 YYDKDF (reference sequence). Trimming at V came to 1 base and at J to 4 bases, leaving 4 bases not matched to a gene. CDR3 in amino acids: CATSRGGQAYNEQFF. The DNA of the CDR3 is TGTGCCACCAGCAGAGGCGGACAGGCGTACAATGAGCAGTTCTTC.

This chain connects TRBV6-5 to TRBJ2-3; TRBD1 might be the D (6 bases). This CDR3 has 13 amino acids. Germline V gene data show CDR1 as MNHEY and CDR2 as SVGAGI. Trimming pared 6 bases from V and 1 base from J, leaving 8 bases between. CDR3 region: CASRGGGTDTQYF. The CDR3 region has the DNA TGTGCCAGCAGAGGGGGTGGCACAGATACGCAGTATTTT.

The V call is TRBV12-5, the J call TRBJ2-1; 14 positions match TRBD2. Germline V gives CDR1 LGHNT, CDR2 FRNRAP. The CDR3 consists of 17 residues. V lost 1 base, J lost 5 bases, and 4 bases stayed unmatched. The CDR3 sequence: CASGLDGLAGGNNEQFF. CDR3 nucleotide sequence: TGTGCTAGTGGTTTGGACGGACTAGCGGGAGGAAACAATGAGCAGTTCTTC.

V is TRBV25-1 and J is TRBJ1-2; no clear D. The CDR3 consists of 12 residues. Germline V gene lookup returns CDR1 MGHDK and CDR2 SYGVNS. Trimming removed 5 bases at V and 4 bases at J, with 8 bases between. The CDR3 protein is CASSRGSYGYTF. The CDR3 coding sequence is TGTGCCAGCAGTAGAGGGAGCTATGGCTACACCTTC.

The chain uses TRBV10-3 and TRBJ2-1; D is perhaps TRBD2 (5 bases). The CDR3 is made up of 12 amino acids. V lost 2 bases and J lost 9, with 8 bases in between. From germline, CDR1 is ENHRY and CDR2 SYGVKD. CDR3 in DNA: TGTGCCATCAGTGAGAGGCGGGCTGAGCAGTTCTTC. Amino acids: CAISERRAEQFF.

Only a few counts were recorded for this clone. The chain combines TRBV5-1 with TRBJ2-5, with 10 bases fitting TRBD2. Losses at the gene ends were 0 bases for V and 5 bases for J; bases not matched to a gene: 19. The germline V gene encodes CDR1 SGHRS and CDR2 YFSETQ. The CDR3 is 20 residues long. This chain's CDR3 is CASSLEGTQTSLAGSETQYF. In DNA form, the CDR3 reads TGCGCCAGCAGCTTGGAAGGGACACAGACTTCACTAGCGGGATCGGAGACCCAGTACTTC.

This chain joins TRBV29-1 and TRBJ1-1; D call uncertain. This CDR3 is built from 11 residues. The germline gives CDR1 SQVTM, CDR2 ANQGSEA. Trimming stripped 3 bases from V and 4 bases from J, with 6 bases between. CDR3 amino acids: CSVDPGTEAFF. The CDR3 DNA is TGCAGCGTTGATCCGGGCACTGAAGCTTTCTTT.

This chain connects TRBV6-6 to TRBJ2-7; possible D gene TRBD2, 5 bases. The CDR3 extends over 16 amino acids. The V gene's germline CDR1 is MNHNY and CDR2 SVGAGI (reference sequence). Trimming stripped 2 bases from V and 7 bases from J, with 21 bases between. The CDR3 bases are TGTGCCAGCAGTTACCGCTCCGACTACGGATTCGGGGAGCAGTACTTC. It is translated as CASSYRSDYGFGEQYF.

This rearrangement joins TRBV2 to TRBJ1-1, with D perhaps matching TRBD1 (5 bases). V shed 7 bases and J shed 1 base, with 10 bases lying between them. Germline loops: CDR1 SNHLY, CDR2 FYNNEI. The CDR3 length is 13 residues. In DNA form, the CDR3 reads TGTGCCAGCAAGATCGACAGGAACACTGAAGCTTTCTTT. Protein sequence: CASKIDRNTEAFF.

The chain joins TRBV2 to TRBJ1-6, with D possibly being TRBD1 (6 bases). The V gene lost 6 bases and the J gene lost 6 bases, with 12 bases spanning the gap. Germline-derived CDR1 and CDR2 are SNHLY and FYNNEI. CDR3 size: 14 residues. The CDR3 DNA reads as TGTGCCAGCAGCACCGGGACACTTAATTCACCCCTCCACTTT. Protein product: CASSTGTLNSPLHF. Full variable domain (missing parts from reference TRBV2 and TRBJ1-6): EPEVTQTPSHQVTQMGQEVILRCVPISNHLYFYWYRQILGQKVEFLVSFYNNEISEKSEIFDDQFSVERPDGSNFTLKIRSTKLEDSAMYFCASSTGTLNSPLHFGNGTRLTVT.

The V gene is TRBV5-4, the J gene TRBJ1-2; 7 nucleotides line up with TRBD1. Germline lookup yields CDR1 SGHNT and CDR2 YYREEE (reference sequence). V gave up 1 base and J gave up 8 bases; unmatched junction bases: 8. This CDR3 is built from 14 residues. The CDR3 bases are TGTGCCAGCAGCTTGACAGGGGTAGAGGGGGGCTACACCTTC. Protein: CASSLTGVEGGYTF.

Here the CDR3 reads CASSEVSYSNQPQHF. CDR3 bases: TGTGCCAGCAGTGAAGTCAGTTATAGCAATCAGCCCCAGCATTTT. V is TRBV6-1 and J is TRBJ1-5, with unresolved D. Trimming left V 1 base short and J 0 bases short, with 7 bases between. The CDR3 length is 15 residues. Germline CDR1 reads MNHNS; CDR2 reads SASEGT.